This T cell receptor (beta chain) came from a study of T cell responses to AZD1222 COVID-19 vaccine. Study-wide findings and caveats: Among vaccine-associated CD4 TCRs, coverage spanned spike, with dominance at 160-218 and 743-854. Only five to seven AZD1222 recipients were seropositive at baseline.

Measured with immunoSEQ multiplex PCR; TCRdb has only the in-frame clones, and not every one. Found here are more than 80,000 clones, about 90% of them singletons; the top ten hold around 8%. It was second doses at about 4 or about 12 weeks that were pooled. Germline CDR1 is SGHAT and CDR2 is FQNNGV. CDR3 length: 14 amino acids. Trimming removed 1 base from V and 8 bases from J, with 14 bases in between. For this clone: Antigen specificity is unknown.

This chain links TRBV11-2 with TRBJ1-2; D not certain. Sequencing used peripheral blood, obtained 28 days after the second AZD1222 dose. The clonotype was recovered from an adult who received the AZD1222 COVID-19 vaccine. In DNA form, the CDR3 reads TGTGCCAGCAGCTTAGCTGCAGCCTACCTGGGCTACACCTTC. Translation gives CASSLAAAYLGYTF.